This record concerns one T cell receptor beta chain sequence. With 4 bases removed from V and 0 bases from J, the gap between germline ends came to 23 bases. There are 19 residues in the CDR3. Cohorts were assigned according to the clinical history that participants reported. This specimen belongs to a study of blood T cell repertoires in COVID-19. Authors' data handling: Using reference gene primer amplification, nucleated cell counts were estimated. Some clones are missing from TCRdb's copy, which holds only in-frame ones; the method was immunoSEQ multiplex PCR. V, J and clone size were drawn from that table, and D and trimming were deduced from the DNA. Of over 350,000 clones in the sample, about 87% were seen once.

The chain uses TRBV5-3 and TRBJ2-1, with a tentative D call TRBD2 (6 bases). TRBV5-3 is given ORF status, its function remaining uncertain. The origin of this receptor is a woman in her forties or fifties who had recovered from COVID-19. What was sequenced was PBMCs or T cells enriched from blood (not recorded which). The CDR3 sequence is CARSPARDLPQSSYNEQFF. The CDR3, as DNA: TGTGCCAGAAGCCCTGCCAGGGACTTACCCCAGAGCTCCTACAATGAGCAGTTCTTC.